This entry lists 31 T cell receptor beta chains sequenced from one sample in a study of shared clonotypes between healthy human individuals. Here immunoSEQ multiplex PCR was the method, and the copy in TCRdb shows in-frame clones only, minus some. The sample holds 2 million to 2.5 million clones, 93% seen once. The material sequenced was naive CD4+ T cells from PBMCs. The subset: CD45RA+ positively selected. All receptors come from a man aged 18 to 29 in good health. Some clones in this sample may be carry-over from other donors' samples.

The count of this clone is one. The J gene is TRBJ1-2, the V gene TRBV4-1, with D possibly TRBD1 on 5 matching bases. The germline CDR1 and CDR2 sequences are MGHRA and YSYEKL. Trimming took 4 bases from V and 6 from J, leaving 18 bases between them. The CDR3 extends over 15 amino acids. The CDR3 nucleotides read TGCGCCAGCAGCCGCGGGACCCTCGGGCAGGATGGCTACACCTTC. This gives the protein CASSRGTLGQDGYTF.

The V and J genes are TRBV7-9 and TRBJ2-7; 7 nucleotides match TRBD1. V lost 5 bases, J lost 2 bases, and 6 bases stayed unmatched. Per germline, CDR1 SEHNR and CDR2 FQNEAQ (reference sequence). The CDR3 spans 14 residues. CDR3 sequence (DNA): TGTGCCAGCAGCCAGACAGGGATCCCCTACGAGCAGTACTTC. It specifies CASSQTGIPYEQYF. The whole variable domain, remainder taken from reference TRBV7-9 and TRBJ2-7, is DTGVSQNPRHKITKRGQNVTFRCDPISEHNRLYWYRQTLGQGPEFLTYFQNEAQLEKSRLLSDRFSAERPKGSFSTLEIQRTEQGDSAMYLCASSQTGIPYEQYFGPGTRLTVT.

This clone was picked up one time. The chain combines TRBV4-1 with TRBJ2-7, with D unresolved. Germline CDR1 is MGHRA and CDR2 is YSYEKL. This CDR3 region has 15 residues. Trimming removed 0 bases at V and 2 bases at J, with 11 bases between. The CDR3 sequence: CASSQDYVGAYEQYF. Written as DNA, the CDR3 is TGCGCCAGCAGCCAAGATTATGTGGGCGCCTACGAGCAGTACTTC.

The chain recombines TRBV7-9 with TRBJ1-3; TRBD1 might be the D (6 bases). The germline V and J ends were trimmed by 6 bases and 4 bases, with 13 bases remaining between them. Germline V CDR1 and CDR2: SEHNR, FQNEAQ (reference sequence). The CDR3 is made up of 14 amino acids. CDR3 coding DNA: TGTGCCAGCAGGCGTCCGACAGGCGGAAACACCATATATTTT. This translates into CASRRPTGGNTIYF.

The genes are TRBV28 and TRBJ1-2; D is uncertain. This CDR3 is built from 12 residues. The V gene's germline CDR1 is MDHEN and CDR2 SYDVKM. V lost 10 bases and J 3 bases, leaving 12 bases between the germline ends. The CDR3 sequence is CAISPSDYGYTF. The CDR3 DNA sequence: TGTGCCATCTCACCGTCGGACTATGGCTACACCTTC.

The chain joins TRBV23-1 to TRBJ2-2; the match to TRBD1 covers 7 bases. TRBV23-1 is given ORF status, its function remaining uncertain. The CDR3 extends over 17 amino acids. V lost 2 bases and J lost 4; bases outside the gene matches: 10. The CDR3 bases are TGCGCCAGCAGTCAAACACTACAGGGGCGCGGCACCGGGGAGCTGTTTTTT. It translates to CASSQTLQGRGTGELFF.

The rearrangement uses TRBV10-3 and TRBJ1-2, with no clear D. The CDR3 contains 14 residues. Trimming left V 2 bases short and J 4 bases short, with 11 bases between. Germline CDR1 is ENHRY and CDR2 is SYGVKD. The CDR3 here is CAISETGGSYGYTF. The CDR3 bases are TGTGCCATCAGTGAGACGGGAGGAAGCTATGGCTACACCTTC.

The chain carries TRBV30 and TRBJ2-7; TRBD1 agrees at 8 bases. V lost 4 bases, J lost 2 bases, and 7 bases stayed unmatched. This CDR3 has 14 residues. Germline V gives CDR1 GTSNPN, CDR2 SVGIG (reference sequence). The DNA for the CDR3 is TGTGCCTGGACGAGGACAGGGTTGACCTACGAGCAGTACTTC. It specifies CAWTRTGLTYEQYF. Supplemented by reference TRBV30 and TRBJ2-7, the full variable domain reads SQTIHQWPATLVQPVGSPLSLECTVEGTSNPNLYWYRQAAGRGLQLLFYSVGIGQISSEVPQNLSASRPQDRQFILSSKKLLLSDSGFYLCAWTRTGLTYEQYFGPGTRLTVT.

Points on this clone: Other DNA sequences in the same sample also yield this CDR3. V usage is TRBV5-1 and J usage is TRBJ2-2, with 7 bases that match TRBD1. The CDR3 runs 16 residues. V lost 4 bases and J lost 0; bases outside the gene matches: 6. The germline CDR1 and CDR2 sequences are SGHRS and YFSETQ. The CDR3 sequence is CASSSTGTANTGELFF. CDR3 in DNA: TGCGCCAGCAGCAGCACCGGGACAGCGAACACCGGGGAGCTGTTTTTT.

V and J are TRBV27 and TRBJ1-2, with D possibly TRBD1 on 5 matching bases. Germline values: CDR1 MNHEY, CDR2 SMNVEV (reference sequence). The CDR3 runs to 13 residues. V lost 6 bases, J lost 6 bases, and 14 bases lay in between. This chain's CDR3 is CASSGGFSDGYTF. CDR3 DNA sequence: TGTGCCAGCAGCGGGGGATTCTCTGATGGCTACACCTTC.

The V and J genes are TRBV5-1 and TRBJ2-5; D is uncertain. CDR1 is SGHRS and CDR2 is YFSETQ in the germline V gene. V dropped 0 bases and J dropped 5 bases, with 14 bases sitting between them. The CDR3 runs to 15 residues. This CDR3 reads CASSLGGITGETQYF. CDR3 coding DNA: TGCGCCAGCAGCTTGGGTGGAATCACGGGCGAGACCCAGTACTTC.

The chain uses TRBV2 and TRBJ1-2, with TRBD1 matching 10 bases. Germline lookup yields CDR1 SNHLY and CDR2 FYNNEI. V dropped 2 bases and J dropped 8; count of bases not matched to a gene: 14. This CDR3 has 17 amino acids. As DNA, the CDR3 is TGTGCCAGCAGTGAACTGACAGGGGGCGTCTCGTCGTCAGGCTACACCTTC. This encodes CASSELTGGVSSSGYTF.

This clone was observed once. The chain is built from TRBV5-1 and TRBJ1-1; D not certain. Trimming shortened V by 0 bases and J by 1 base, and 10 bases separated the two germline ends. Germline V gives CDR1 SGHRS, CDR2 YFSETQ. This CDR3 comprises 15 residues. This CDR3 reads CASSLGLAENTEAFF. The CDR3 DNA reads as TGCGCCAGCAGCTTGGGGCTGGCAGAGAACACTGAAGCTTTCTTT. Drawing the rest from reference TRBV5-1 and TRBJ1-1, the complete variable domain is KAGVTQTPRYLIKTRGQQVTLSCSPISGHRSVSWYQQTPGQGLQFLFEYFSETQRNKGNFPGRFSGRQFSNSRSEMNVSTLELGDSALYLCASSLGLAENTEAFFGQGTRLTVV.

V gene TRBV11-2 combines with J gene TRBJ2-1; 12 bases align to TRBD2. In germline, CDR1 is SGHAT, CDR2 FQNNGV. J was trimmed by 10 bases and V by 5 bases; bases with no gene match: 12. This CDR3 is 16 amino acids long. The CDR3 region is CASSIHLAGGPREQFF. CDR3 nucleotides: TGTGCCAGCAGCATCCATCTAGCGGGAGGGCCGAGGGAGCAGTTCTTC.

CDR3 protein: CASAINRDRNTEAFF. In nucleotides, the CDR3 is TGTGCCAGCGCCATCAACAGGGATCGGAACACTGAAGCTTTCTTT. J is TRBJ1-1 and V is TRBV6-5, with TRBD1 as a possible D gene (6 bases). Trimming pared 8 bases from V and 1 base from J, leaving 17 bases between. Germline loops: CDR1 MNHEY, CDR2 SVGAGI. The CDR3 covers 15 residues.

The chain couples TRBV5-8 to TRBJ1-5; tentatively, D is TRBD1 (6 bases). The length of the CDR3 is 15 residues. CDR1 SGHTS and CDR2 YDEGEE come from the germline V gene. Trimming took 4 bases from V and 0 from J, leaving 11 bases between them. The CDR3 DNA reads TGTGCCAGCAGCCCCTCAGGGGCTAGCAATCAGCCCCAGCATTTT. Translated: CASSPSGASNQPQHF.

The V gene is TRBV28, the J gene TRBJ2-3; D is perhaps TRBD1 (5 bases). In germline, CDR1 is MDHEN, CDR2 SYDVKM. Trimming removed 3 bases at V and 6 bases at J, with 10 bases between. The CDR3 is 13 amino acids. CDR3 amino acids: CASSFRTPDTQYF. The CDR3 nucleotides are TGTGCCAGCAGTTTTCGGACACCTGATACGCAGTATTTT. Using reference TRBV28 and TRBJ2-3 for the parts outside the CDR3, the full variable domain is DVKVTQSSRYLVKRTGEKVFLECVQDMDHENMFWYRQDPGLGLRLIYFSYDVKMKEKGDIPEGYSVSREKKERFSLILESASTNQTSMYLCASSFRTPDTQYFGPGTRLTVL.

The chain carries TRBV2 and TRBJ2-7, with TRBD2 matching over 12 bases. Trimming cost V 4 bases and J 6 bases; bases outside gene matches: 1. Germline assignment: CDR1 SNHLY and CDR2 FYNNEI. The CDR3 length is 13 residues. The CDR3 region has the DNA TGTGCCAGCAGTGGACTAGCGGGGGTCGAGCAGTACTTC. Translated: CASSGLAGVEQYF.

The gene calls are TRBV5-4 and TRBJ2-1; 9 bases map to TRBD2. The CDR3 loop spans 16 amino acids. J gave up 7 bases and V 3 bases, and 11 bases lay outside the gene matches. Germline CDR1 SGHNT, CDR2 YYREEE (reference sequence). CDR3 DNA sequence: TGTGCCAGCAGCTCGGGTGGTAGCGGGAGTGGTAATGAGCAGTTCTTC. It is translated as CASSSGGSGSGNEQFF.

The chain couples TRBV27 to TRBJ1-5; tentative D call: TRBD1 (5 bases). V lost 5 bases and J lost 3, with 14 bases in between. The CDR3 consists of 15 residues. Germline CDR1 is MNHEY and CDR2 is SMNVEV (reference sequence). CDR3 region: CASSPRGSYNQPQHF. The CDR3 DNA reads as TGTGCCAGCAGTCCCCGGGGGAGCTACAATCAGCCCCAGCATTTT.

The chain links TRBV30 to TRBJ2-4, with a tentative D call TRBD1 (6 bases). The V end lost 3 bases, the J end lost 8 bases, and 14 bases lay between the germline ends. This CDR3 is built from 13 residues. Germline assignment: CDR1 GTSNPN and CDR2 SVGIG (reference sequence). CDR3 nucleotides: TGTGCCTGGAGCCCAGGGACAACGGACATTCAGTACTTC. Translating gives CAWSPGTTDIQYF. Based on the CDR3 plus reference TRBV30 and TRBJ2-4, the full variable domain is SQTIHQWPATLVQPVGSPLSLECTVEGTSNPNLYWYRQAAGRGLQLLFYSVGIGQISSEVPQNLSASRPQDRQFILSSKKLLLSDSGFYLCAWSPGTTDIQYFGAGTRLSVL.

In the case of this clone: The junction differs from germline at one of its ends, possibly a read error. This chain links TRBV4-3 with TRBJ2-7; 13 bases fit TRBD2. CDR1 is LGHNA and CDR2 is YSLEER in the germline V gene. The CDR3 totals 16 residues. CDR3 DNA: TGCGCCAGCAGCCAAGGACTAGCGGGAGGACGCTACGTGCAGTACTTC. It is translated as CASSQGLAGGRYVQYF.

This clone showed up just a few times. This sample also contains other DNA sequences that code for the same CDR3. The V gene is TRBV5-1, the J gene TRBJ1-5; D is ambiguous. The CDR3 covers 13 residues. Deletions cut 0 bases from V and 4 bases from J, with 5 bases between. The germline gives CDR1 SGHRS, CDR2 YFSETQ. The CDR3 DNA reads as TGCGCCAGCAGCTTGGGGGAGAATCAGCCCCAGCATTTT. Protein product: CASSLGENQPQHF.

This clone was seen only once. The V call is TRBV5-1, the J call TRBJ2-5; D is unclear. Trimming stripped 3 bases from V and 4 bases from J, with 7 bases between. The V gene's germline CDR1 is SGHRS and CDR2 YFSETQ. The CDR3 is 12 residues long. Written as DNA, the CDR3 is TGCGCCAGCAGCTGGAGTTCAGAGACCCAGTACTTC. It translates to CASSWSSETQYF.

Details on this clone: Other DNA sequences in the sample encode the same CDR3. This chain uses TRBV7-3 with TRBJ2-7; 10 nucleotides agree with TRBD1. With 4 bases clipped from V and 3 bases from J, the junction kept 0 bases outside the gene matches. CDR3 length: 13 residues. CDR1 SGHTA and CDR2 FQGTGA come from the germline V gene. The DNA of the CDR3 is TGTGCCAGCAGCTGGGACAGGGGCTACGAGCAGTACTTC. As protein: CASSWDRGYEQYF.

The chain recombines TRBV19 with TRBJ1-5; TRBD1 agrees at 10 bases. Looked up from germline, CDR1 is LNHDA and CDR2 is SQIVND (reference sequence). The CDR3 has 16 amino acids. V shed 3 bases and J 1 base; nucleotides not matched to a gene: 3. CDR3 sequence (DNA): TGTGCCAGTAGTATGACAGGGGGCGGGAGCAATCAGCCCCAGCATTTT. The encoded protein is CASSMTGGGSNQPQHF.

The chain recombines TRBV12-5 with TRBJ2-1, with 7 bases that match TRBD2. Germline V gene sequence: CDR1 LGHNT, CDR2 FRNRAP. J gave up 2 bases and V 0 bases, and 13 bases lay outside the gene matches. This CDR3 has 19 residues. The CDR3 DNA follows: TGTGCTAGTGGTTTGGTAACGGATGCTAGCGGAAGGACCTACAATGAGCAGTTCTTC. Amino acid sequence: CASGLVTDASGRTYNEQFF.

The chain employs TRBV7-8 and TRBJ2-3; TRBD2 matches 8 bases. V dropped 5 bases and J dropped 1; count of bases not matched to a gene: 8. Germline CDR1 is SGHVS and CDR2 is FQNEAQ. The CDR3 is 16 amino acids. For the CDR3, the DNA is TGTGCCAGCAGCCTAAGGGAACTAGCGGGCACAGATACGCAGTATTTT. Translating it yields CASSLRELAGTDTQYF.

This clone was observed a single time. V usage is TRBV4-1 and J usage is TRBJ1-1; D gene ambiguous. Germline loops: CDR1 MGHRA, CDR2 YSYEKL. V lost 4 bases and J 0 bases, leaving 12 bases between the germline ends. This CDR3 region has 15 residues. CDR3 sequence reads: CASSPETRLNTEAFF. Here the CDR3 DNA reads TGCGCCAGCAGCCCCGAAACTAGACTGAACACTGAAGCTTTCTTT.

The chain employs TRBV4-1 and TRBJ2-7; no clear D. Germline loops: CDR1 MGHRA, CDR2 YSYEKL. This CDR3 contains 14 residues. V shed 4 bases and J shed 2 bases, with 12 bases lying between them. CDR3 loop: CASSRNQSPYEQYF. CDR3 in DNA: TGCGCCAGCAGCCGAAACCAAAGCCCCTACGAGCAGTACTTC.

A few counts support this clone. The CDR3 sequence: CASSSAETGGEGYTF. The CDR3 nucleotides read TGTGCCAGCAGTTCCGCCGAGACAGGGGGCGAGGGCTACACCTTC. The rearrangement links TRBV28 to TRBJ1-2, with 10 bases aligning to TRBD1. With V trimmed by 4 bases and J by 8 bases, 10 bases remained unmatched. CDR3 length: 15 residues. Germline V gene data show CDR1 as MDHEN and CDR2 as SYDVKM.